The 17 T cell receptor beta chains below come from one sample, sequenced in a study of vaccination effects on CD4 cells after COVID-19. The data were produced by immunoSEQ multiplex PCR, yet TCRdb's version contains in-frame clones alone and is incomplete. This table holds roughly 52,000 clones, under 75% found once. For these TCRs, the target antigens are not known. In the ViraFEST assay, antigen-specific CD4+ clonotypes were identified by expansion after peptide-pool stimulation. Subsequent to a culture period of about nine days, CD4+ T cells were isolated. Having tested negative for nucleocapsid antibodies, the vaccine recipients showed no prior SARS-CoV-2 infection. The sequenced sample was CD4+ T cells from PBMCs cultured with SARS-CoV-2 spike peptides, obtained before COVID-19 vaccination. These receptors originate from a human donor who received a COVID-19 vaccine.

The CDR3, as DNA: TGCGCCAGCAGCTTGGGGCCAGATTACGAGCAGTACTTC. This codes for CASSLGPDYEQYF. The chain carries TRBV5-1 and TRBJ2-7; D ambiguous. Trimming took off 0 bases at V and 4 bases at J, with 8 bases between the two ends. The CDR3 sequence is 13 residues long. Germline V gene sequence: CDR1 SGHRS, CDR2 YFSETQ.

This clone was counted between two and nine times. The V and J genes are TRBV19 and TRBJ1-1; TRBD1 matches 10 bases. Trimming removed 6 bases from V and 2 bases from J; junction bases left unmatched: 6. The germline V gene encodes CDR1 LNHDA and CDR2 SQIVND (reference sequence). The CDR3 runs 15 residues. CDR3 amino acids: CASSPDRGVNTEAFF. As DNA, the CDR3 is TGTGCCAGTAGCCCGGACAGGGGGGTTAACACTGAAGCTTTCTTT.

The DNA for the CDR3 is TGCGCCAGCAGCCCTTCAACGGGCACAGATACGCAGTATTTT. Translated: CASSPSTGTDTQYF. The rearrangement links TRBV5-1 to TRBJ2-3; no clear D gene. Deletions cut 4 bases from V and 1 base from J, with 10 bases between. Germline CDR1 and CDR2: SGHRS and YFSETQ. The CDR3 totals 14 residues.

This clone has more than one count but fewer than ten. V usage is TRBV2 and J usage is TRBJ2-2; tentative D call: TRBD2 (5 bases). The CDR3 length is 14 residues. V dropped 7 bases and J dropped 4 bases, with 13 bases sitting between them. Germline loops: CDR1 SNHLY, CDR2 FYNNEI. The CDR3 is CASKERVTTGELFF. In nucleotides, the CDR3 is TGTGCCAGCAAAGAGAGGGTAACCACCGGGGAGCTGTTTTTT. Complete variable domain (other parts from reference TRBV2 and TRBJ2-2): EPEVTQTPSHQVTQMGQEVILRCVPISNHLYFYWYRQILGQKVEFLVSFYNNEISEKSEIFDDQFSVERPDGSNFTLKIRSTKLEDSAMYFCASKERVTTGELFFGEGSRLTVL.

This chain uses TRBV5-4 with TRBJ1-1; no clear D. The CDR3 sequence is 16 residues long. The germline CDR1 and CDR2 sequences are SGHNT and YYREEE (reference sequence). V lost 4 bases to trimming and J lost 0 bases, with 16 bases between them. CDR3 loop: CASSPGRSGVNTEAFF. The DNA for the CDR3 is TGTGCCAGCAGCCCGGGCAGGTCCGGGGTGAACACTGAAGCTTTCTTT.

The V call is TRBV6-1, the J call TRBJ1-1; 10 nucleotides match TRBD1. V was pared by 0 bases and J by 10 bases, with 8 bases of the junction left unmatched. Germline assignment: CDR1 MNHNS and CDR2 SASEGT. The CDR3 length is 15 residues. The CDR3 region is CASSEAPGTGVGAFF. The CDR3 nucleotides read TGTGCCAGCAGTGAAGCACCCGGGACAGGGGTGGGAGCTTTCTTT.

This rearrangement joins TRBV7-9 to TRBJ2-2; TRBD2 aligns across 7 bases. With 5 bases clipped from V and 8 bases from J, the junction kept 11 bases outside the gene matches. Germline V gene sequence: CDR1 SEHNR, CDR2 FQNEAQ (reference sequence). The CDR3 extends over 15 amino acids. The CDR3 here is CASSLSRTRMGELFF. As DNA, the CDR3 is TGTGCCAGCAGCCTCAGCCGGACTAGGATGGGGGAGCTGTTTTTT.

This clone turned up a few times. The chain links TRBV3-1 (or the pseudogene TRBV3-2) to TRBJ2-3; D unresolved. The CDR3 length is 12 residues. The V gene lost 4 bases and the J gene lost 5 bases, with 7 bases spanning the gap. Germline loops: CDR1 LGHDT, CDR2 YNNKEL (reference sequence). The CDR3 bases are TGTGCCAGCAGCCGCCAAAGAGATACGCAGTATTTT. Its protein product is CASSRQRDTQYF.

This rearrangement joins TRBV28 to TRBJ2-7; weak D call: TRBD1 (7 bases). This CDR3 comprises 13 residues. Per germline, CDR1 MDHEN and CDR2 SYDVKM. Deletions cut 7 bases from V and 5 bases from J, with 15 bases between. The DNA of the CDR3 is TGTGCCAGCACCTTGGAGGGGGCCCACGAGCAGTACTTC. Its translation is CASTLEGAHEQYF. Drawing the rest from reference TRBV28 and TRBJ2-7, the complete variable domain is DVKVTQSSRYLVKRTGEKVFLECVQDMDHENMFWYRQDPGLGLRLIYFSYDVKMKEKGDIPEGYSVSREKKERFSLILESASTNQTSMYLCASTLEGAHEQYFGPGTRLTVT.

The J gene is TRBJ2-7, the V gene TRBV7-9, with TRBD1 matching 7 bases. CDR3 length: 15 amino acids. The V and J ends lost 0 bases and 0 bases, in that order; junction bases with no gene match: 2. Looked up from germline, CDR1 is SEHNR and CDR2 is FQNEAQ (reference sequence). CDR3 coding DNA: TGTGCCAGCAGCTTAGCGGGACAGATCTCCTACGAGCAGTACTTC. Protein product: CASSLAGQISYEQYF.

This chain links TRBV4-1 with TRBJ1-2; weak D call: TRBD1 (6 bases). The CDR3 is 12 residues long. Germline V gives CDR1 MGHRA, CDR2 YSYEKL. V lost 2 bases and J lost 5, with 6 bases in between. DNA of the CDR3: TGCGCCAGCAGCCAACAGGGGTATGGCTACACCTTC. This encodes CASSQQGYGYTF.

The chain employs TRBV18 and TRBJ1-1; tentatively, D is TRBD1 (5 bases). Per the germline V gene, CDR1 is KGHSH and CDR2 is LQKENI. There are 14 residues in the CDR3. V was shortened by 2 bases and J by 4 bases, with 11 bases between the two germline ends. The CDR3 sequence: CASSPGQGGTEAFF. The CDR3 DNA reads TGTGCCAGCTCACCAGGGCAGGGTGGCACTGAAGCTTTCTTT.

CDR3 in DNA: TGTGCCAGCAGTTACGCAATGGCGAACACTGAAGCTTTCTTT. Its translation: CASSYAMANTEAFF. The chain combines TRBV6-5 with TRBJ1-1, with D unresolved. The germline V gene has CDR1 MNHEY and CDR2 SVGAGI. CDR3 length: 14 residues. V was shortened by 2 bases and J by 1 base, with 8 bases between the two germline ends.

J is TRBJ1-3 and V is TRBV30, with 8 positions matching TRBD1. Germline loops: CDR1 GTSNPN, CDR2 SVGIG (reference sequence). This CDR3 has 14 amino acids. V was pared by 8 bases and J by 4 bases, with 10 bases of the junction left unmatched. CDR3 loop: CAGGLQGAGNTIYF. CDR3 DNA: TGTGCCGGGGGCCTTCAGGGGGCAGGAAACACCATATATTTT.

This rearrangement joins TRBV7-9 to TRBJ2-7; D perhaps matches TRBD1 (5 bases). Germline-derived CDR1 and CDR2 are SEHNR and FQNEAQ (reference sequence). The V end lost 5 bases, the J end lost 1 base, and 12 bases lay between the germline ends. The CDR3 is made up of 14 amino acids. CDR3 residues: CASSRSRDSYEQYF. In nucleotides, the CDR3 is TGTGCCAGCAGCCGAAGCAGGGATTCCTACGAGCAGTACTTC.

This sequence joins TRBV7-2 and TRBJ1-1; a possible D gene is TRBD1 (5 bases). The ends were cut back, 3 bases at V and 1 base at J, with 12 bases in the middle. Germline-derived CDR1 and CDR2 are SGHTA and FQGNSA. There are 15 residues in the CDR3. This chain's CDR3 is CASSFRSGWNTEAFF. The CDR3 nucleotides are TGTGCCAGCAGCTTTAGGTCAGGGTGGAACACTGAAGCTTTCTTT.

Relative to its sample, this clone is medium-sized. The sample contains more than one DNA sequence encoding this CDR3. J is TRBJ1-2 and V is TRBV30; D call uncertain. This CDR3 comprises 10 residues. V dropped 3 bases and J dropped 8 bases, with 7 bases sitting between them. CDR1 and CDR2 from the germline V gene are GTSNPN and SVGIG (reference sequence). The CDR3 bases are TGTGCCTGGAGCCAAGGGGGCTACACCTTC. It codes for CAWSQGGYTF.